This is a list of T cell receptor beta chains from one sample in a study of T cell repertoires in cytomegalovirus infection. These receptors are not linked to any known antigen. TCRdb processed the reads anew with MiXCR; each CDR3 protein has one entry. This table holds 100,000 to 150,000 distinct CDR3 sequences, about 31% found once. The input for sequencing was CD8+ T cells from cultured PBMCs, taken from culture after CMV antigen stimulation. The receptors come from a human donor in good health (CMV status not recorded). Some clones in this sample may be carry-over from other donors' samples. Both conserved end residues are part of each CDR3. Each record gives: V gene, J gene, D gene, CDR3 protein. A D gene is named only where the DNA matches it firmly.

V: TRBV18
J: TRBJ1-1
D: .
CDR3: CASSLGAVAEAFF

V: TRBV7-2
J: TRBJ2-1
D: .
CDR3: CASSLDISVLAGYNEQFF

V: TRBV7-3
J: TRBJ2-1
D: TRBD2
CDR3: CASSLSTGLVVDEQFF

V: TRBV27
J: TRBJ1-5
D: .
CDR3: CASSHDGSTYHQPQHF

V: TRBV18
J: TRBJ1-2
D: TRBD1
CDR3: CASSPFQGARGSYGYTF

V: TRBV2
J: TRBJ2-3
D: TRBD1
CDR3: CAILTGVMADTQYF

V: TRBV20-1
J: TRBJ2-3
D: .
CDR3: CSARGDFPPDTQYF

V: TRBV12-5
J: TRBJ2-2
D: .
CDR3: CASGTRRDSTGELFF

V: TRBV28
J: TRBJ1-5
D: TRBD1
CDR3: CASSLGTGYQPQHF

V: TRBV2
J: TRBJ2-7
D: .
CDR3: CASRKGEYEQYF

V: TRBV19
J: TRBJ1-5
D: .
CDR3: CASSTLHNQPQHF

V: TRBV4-1
J: TRBJ1-5
D: TRBD1
CDR3: CASSQDRQGVGQPQHF

V: TRBV28
J: TRBJ2-7
D: .
CDR3: CASSPVQGEGAYEQYF

V: TRBV29-1
J: TRBJ2-3
D: .
CDR3: CSAQTRRSGTLGDTQYF

V: TRBV2
J: TRBJ1-2
D: .
CDR3: CASSGPKGNYGYTF

V: TRBV4-3
J: TRBJ2-5
D: TRBD1
CDR3: CASSQERAGGLQETQYF

V: TRBV7-2
J: TRBJ2-7
D: .
CDR3: CASSLVSETFSYEQYF

V: TRBV4-1
J: TRBJ1-1
D: TRBD1
CDR3: CASSQEGQGFEAFF

V: TRBV7-2
J: TRBJ2-5
D: TRBD1
CDR3: CASSDEGAVQETQYF

V: TRBV7-8
J: TRBJ1-5
D: TRBD1
CDR3: CASSPGGGNQPQHF

V: TRBV12-3/TRBV12-4
J: TRBJ1-2
D: .
CDR3: CASSLAERGTYGYTF

V: TRBV6-1
J: TRBJ2-1
D: .
CDR3: CASIEYNEQFF

V: TRBV5-1
J: TRBJ2-1
D: .
CDR3: CASSLTGGGLNEQFF

V: TRBV27
J: TRBJ1-6
D: .
CDR3: CASSLPGANSPLHF

V: TRBV3-1
J: TRBJ1-5
D: .
CDR3: CASSQGGGLNQPQHF

V: TRBV7-8
J: TRBJ2-5
D: TRBD2
CDR3: CASSSHTYLAGGQETQYF

V: TRBV7-3
J: TRBJ2-5
D: TRBD2
CDR3: CASSLSGGHDIETQYF

V: TRBV6-8
J: TRBJ2-3
D: TRBD2
CDR3: CASSKTSGRAPPDTQYF

V: TRBV29-1
J: TRBJ2-1
D: .
CDR3: CSVDGHRDYNEQFF

V: TRBV6-5
J: TRBJ2-3
D: .
CDR3: CASSYSGLGTDTQYF

V: TRBV4-2
J: TRBJ2-5
D: TRBD1
CDR3: CASSQELWRQGGETQYF

V: TRBV19
J: TRBJ2-1
D: .
CDR3: CASSWAAGENEQFF

V: TRBV4-1
J: TRBJ2-2
D: TRBD2
CDR3: CASSQDALAAETGELFF

V: TRBV12-5
J: TRBJ2-7
D: .
CDR3: CASGLGLAYEQYF

V: TRBV7-9
J: TRBJ1-2
D: .
CDR3: CASNLANSQVYGYTF

V: TRBV7-3
J: TRBJ2-1
D: TRBD2
CDR3: CASSLAGGREQFF

V: TRBV28
J: TRBJ2-5
D: .
CDR3: CASSLEWLGAEETQYF

V: TRBV25-1
J: TRBJ1-1
D: .
CDR3: CASSEQANTEAFF

V: TRBV6-6
J: TRBJ2-1
D: .
CDR3: CASSSLFDEQFF

V: TRBV20-1
J: TRBJ1-6
D: TRBD1
CDR3: CSAHRTGPNSPLHF

V: TRBV19
J: TRBJ2-5
D: .
CDR3: CASTGAGSGETQYF

V: TRBV29-1
J: TRBJ2-5
D: TRBD2
CDR3: CSVDRSGGETQYF